The source of this T cell receptor beta chain is a study of post-analysis software for immune sequencing data. Study context: The disease courses spanned relapsing-remitting, secondary progressive and progressive-relapsing forms of multiple sclerosis.

The sample holds a few counts of this clonotype. Its antigen is not identified. Germline V gives CDR1 SGDLS, CDR2 YYNGEE. Unmatched junction bases numbered 12, after V lost 4 bases and J lost 3 bases. This CDR3 spans 17 amino acids. Tagging with unique molecular identifiers was a feature of the TCR beta cDNA libraries. TCRdb called the PCR reads again in MiXCR, with one record for every CDR3 protein. The sample lists 820,000 or so distinct CDR3 sequences; roughly 50% were seen once. Whole-study results and caveats: Controls showed lower frequencies than patients for roughly 5 TRBV segments, and TRBV5-6, TRBV5-1 and TRBV20-1 were among these. The study found significantly lower normalized Chao1 diversity in multiple sclerosis patients than in controls.

This receptor was identified in a girl aged 10-17 years with multiple sclerosis. Sequences were obtained from blood. This rearrangement joins TRBV9 to TRBJ2-1; 8 nucleotides align to TRBD2. The chain's CDR3 is CASSPVGTAGVYNEQFF. DNA of the CDR3: TGTGCCAGCAGCCCCGTGGGAACAGCGGGAGTCTACAATGAGCAGTTCTTC. Together with reference TRBV9 and TRBJ2-1, the CDR3 gives the full variable domain: DSGVTQTPKHLITATGQRVTLRCSPRSGDLSVYWYQQSLDQGLQFLIQYYNGEERAKGNILERFSAQQFPDLHSELNLSSLELGDSALYFCASSPVGTAGVYNEQFFGPGTRLTVL.